A single sample gave rise to the 14 T cell receptor beta chains below, sequenced in a study of early T cells in non-severe SARS-CoV-2 infection. TCRdb reanalysed the 5' RACE reads using MiXCR and keeps one entry per CDR3 protein. Of about 64,000 distinct CDR3 sequences listed, roughly 21% are singletons. Sequences were derived from whole blood, sampled at baseline. The receptor set was obtained from an adult who was a healthcare worker with PCR-confirmed SARS-CoV-2 infection or an uninfected control (not recorded which).

The V and J genes are TRBV18 and TRBJ2-3; 7 bases fit TRBD1. The germline V gene encodes CDR1 KGHSH and CDR2 LQKENI. With 6 bases clipped from V and 1 base from J, the junction kept 1 base outside the gene matches. The CDR3 loop spans 13 amino acids. Here the CDR3 reads CASSTGGTDTQYF. The CDR3 nucleotides are TGTGCCAGCTCTACAGGGGGCACAGATACGCAGTATTTT.

This clonotype was recorded at least ten times. This chain uses TRBV9 with TRBJ2-1; a weak D match, TRBD1 (6 bases). V shed 4 bases and J shed 5 bases, with 13 bases lying between them. CDR1 and CDR2 from the germline V gene are SGDLS and YYNGEE. The CDR3 has 14 residues. CDR3 residues: CASSMGAGHNEQFF. DNA of the CDR3: TGTGCCAGCAGCATGGGGGCAGGCCACAATGAGCAGTTCTTC.

This clonotype was counted a few times. This rearrangement joins TRBV27 to TRBJ2-6; D is possibly TRBD1 (5 bases). The CDR3 totals 17 residues. CDR1 is MNHEY and CDR2 is SMNVEV in the germline V gene (reference sequence). Between the trimmed V and J ends, which lost 5 bases and 0 bases, there was a span of 14 bases. The CDR3 coding sequence is TGTGCCAGCAGTCCTACAGGTTCCTTCTCTGGGGCCAACGTCCTGACTTTC. Protein sequence: CASSPTGSFSGANVLTF.

This clonotype was counted between two and nine times. The chain carries TRBV20-1 and TRBJ2-7; tentative D call: TRBD2 (6 bases). The CDR3 spans 13 residues. Per germline, CDR1 DFQATT and CDR2 SNEGSKA (reference sequence). V was trimmed by 3 bases and J by 4 bases, leaving 13 bases between them. CDR3 region: CSASGDGGYEQYF. The CDR3, as DNA: TGCAGTGCTAGCGGCGATGGGGGGTACGAGCAGTACTTC.

This clonotype occurred many times. The DNA for the CDR3 is TGTGCCAGCAGCCTCAGAAGCTATGGCTACACCTTC. This encodes CASSLRSYGYTF. The J gene is TRBJ1-2, the V gene TRBV7-9, with D hard to call. This CDR3 contains 12 residues. The germline V and J ends were trimmed by 5 bases and 4 bases, with 8 bases remaining between them. Germline CDR1 and CDR2: SEHNR and FQNEAQ (reference sequence).

This clonotype was detected many times. The chain links TRBV7-8 to TRBJ2-3, with D perhaps TRBD1 or TRBD2 (5 bases each). The germline V gene has CDR1 SGHVS and CDR2 FQNEAQ. V was clipped by 7 bases and J by 6 bases, with 14 bases between them. This CDR3 contains 13 residues. CDR3 amino acids: CASNRDPGDTQYF. In DNA form, the CDR3 reads TGTGCCAGCAACCGGGACCCCGGTGATACGCAGTATTTT.

This rearrangement joins TRBV12-3 or TRBV12-4 to TRBJ1-4; 12 bases are shared with TRBD1. The CDR3 loop spans 16 amino acids. V shed 6 bases, J shed 2 bases, and the junction held 4 bases outside the gene matches. Here the CDR3 reads CASSRDRGRTNEKLFF. The CDR3 DNA sequence: TGTGCCAGCAGCCGGGACAGGGGGCGGACTAATGAAAAACTGTTTTTT.

There are a few counts of this clonotype. V and J are TRBV12-3 or TRBV12-4 and TRBJ2-1; 7 nucleotides line up with TRBD1. This CDR3 region has 16 residues. V was clipped by 3 bases and J by 7 bases; unmatched bases: 12. The CDR3 loop is CASSLGTVPAGNEQFF. DNA for the CDR3: TGTGCCAGCAGTTTGGGGACAGTTCCTGCCGGGAATGAGCAGTTCTTC.

V usage is TRBV10-3 and J usage is TRBJ1-1; no clear D. The germline V and J ends were trimmed by 4 bases and 2 bases, with 2 bases remaining between them. The CDR3 sequence is 11 residues long. The germline CDR1 and CDR2 sequences are ENHRY and SYGVKD. This CDR3 reads CAISANTEAFF. In DNA, the CDR3 is TGTGCCATCAGTGCAAACACTGAAGCTTTCTTT.

The chain combines TRBV20-1 with TRBJ1-2; 8 bases fit TRBD1. CDR3 length: 13 amino acids. V shed 6 bases, J shed 4 bases, and the junction held 7 bases outside the gene matches. CDR1 and CDR2 from the germline V gene are DFQATT and SNEGSKA (reference sequence). The CDR3 DNA reads TGCAGTGCAGACACAGGGGGGTTCTATGGCTACACCTTC. It codes for CSADTGGFYGYTF.

The genes are TRBV3-1 and TRBJ1-6; D gene unclear. The germline gives CDR1 LGHDT, CDR2 YNNKEL (reference sequence). Trimming stripped 0 bases from V and 5 bases from J, with 5 bases between. CDR3 length equals 14 residues. This chain's CDR3 is CASSQEGHNSPLHF. In nucleotides, the CDR3 is TGTGCCAGCAGCCAAGAAGGGCATAATTCACCCCTCCACTTT.

V and J are TRBV20-1 and TRBJ1-6; no firm D call. There are 13 residues in the CDR3. Germline V gene data show CDR1 as DFQATT and CDR2 as SNEGSKA (reference sequence). The V gene lost 3 bases and the J gene lost 13 bases, with 16 bases spanning the gap. CDR3 region: CSARPLDLGPLHF. For the CDR3, the DNA is TGCAGTGCTAGGCCCTTGGACTTGGGTCCCCTCCACTTT.

The V and J genes are TRBV27 and TRBJ1-2; D not certain. V was shortened by 0 bases and J by 4 bases, with 6 bases between the two germline ends. From germline, CDR1 is MNHEY and CDR2 SMNVEV (reference sequence). This CDR3 is built from 13 residues. The DNA for the CDR3 is TGTGCCAGCAGTTTATCCCCCTCCTATGGCTACACCTTC. It yields the protein CASSLSPSYGYTF.

This sequence joins TRBV16 and TRBJ2-7; perhaps TRBD2 as D (5 bases). Trimming took off 4 bases at V and 3 bases at J, with 19 bases between the two ends. The length of the CDR3 is 16 residues. CDR1 KGHSY and CDR2 FQNENV come from the germline V gene. The CDR3 DNA reads as TGTGCCAGCAGCCGGACGTTTACGGGGATCGGCTACGAGCAGTACTTC. It translates to CASSRTFTGIGYEQYF.